This entry describes one T cell receptor (beta chain). This clone's antigen is unknown. There are no base qualities to consult, and no much larger clone falls within one base. The record originates from a study of cytomegalovirus exposure and HLA in healthy donors (dated by TCRdb to 2017 to 2019). About the investigation overall: In an earlier analysis of under 600 of the donors, 276 Gb of sequence data and some 100 million unique TCR beta sequences from some 170 million T cells were reported. Because of strong linkage in the cohort, 4 to 6 DR-DQ haplotypes were treated as single units for association and clustering. Genome-wide SNP genotypes for about 65% of the roughly 670 donors were used in a later genetic analysis, which treated that subset as a discovery cohort. The genetic ancestry cluster associated with self-reported Caucasian donors included over 80% of the roughly 400 genotyped donors. The number of donors typed differed by locus, with about 629-630 for A, B, C, DRB1 and DQB1, around 500 for DQA1, 600 to 610 for DPA1, and about 450 for DPB1. Every discovery cohort repertoire had been produced on one sequencing platform. The later analysis used no new phenotypic data to find candidate immune exposures, relying instead on TCR beta sequences and their occurrence across donors. The study aimed to test whether cataloging public T cell receptors could reveal signatures of past pathogen exposure. HLA typing covered class I and class II loci at four-digit resolution. In an earlier analysis of 587 of the donors, high-throughput TCR beta sequencing was used to judge whether each TCR beta V gene segment behaved as functional or pseudogenic. A later analysis re-examined previously published TCR beta repertoires from about 670 donors and added high-resolution HLA genotyping to investigate patterns of TCR occurrence. Among 398 genotyped donors of the cohort, an average of around 240,000 unique TCR beta nucleotide sequences were sequenced per donor, roughly a sixth of them non-productive. Approximately 300 gigabases of sequencing data and approximately 93 million unique TCR sequences were included in an early release covering 550 to 650 HLA-typed donors. To predict cytomegalovirus infection status, the study combined high-throughput TCR immunosequencing, statistical association of individual TCRs with disease status, and machine learning. Donor age, sex, ethnicity and CMV serostatus were collected together with the repertoire data. Along with the roughly 700-subject first cohort, a separate validation cohort of some 130 different subjects was used. The study used immunosequencing to profile the T cell repertoires of 666 subjects and linked those repertoires to cytomegalovirus serostatus. Broader findings and caveats from the paper: While some public TCRs were present in many individuals, most TCR sequences turned up only very rarely across donors. At a false discovery rate of 0.05, a later analysis linked about 16,000 TCR beta sequences to specific HLA alleles. Most CMV-associated TCR beta chains appeared to be HLA-restricted in a later analysis, and the HLA associations seemed to be driven largely by CMV exposure. In the study, 150 to 200 TCR beta chains were listed as associated with cytomegalovirus. Because HLA typing was unavailable for some donors at each locus, only the typed subset was used in association tests. Cytomegalovirus status was reported to be diagnosed by the classifier with high specificity and sensitivity in both the original and validation cohorts. Because the 87-base-pair reads could not distinguish some IMGT-functional V segments, including TRBV6-2 and TRBV6-3, those segments were excluded. Correlated functional status among segregating V segments might be attributable to linkage disequilibrium, but an unknown experimental factor could not be ruled out. Presence/absence analyses assumed roughly uniform sequencing depth across donors, an assumption that may not hold. Because counts were too low, about 18 rarely observed V segments, including chromosome 9 orphons, were left out of the earlier analysis of 587 of the donors. This cohort had only TCR beta chains sequenced, and the lack of alpha or paired-chain data limited which features could be detected. A further reported finding was that TCR beta sequences accurately predicted the HLA-A and HLA-B alleles for most subjects in the first cohort. A later analysis found that TCR association rates varied across HLA loci, with DRB1 alleles showing the most associated TCRs and HLA-C alleles the fewest. A later genetic analysis reported fewer N-insertions in productive TCRs among donors in an Asian-associated ancestry cluster than the roughly 620-donor mean. Assigning TCR associations to individual alleles was difficult when HLA alleles, especially DR and DQ, strongly co-occurred. Several of the top co-occurrence clusters appeared to be linked to parvovirus B19, influenza, CMV and Epstein-Barr virus, according to a later analysis. The sequencing pipeline was judged likely to have produced a cluster of highly shared sequence variants as a technical artifact. In vitro tests confirmed that a few of the cytomegalovirus-associated TCR beta chains recognize cytomegalovirus antigens. Compared with equally common non-associated chains, HLA-associated TCR beta chains in a later analysis were more clonally expanded and had lower generation probabilities. CMV serostatus was the only immune exposure information available for the cohort. An earlier analysis of approximately 530 of the donors showed that most TCR beta V segments appeared in productive rearrangements either about 87% or about 30% of the time, which broadly matched IMGT annotations. The authors suggested that the approach could potentially be generalized to other disease states and immunological phenotypes. An association between a missense DCLRE1C variant and V-gene and J-gene trimming of TCR beta chains was found in a later genetic analysis and replicated in an independent cohort.

The cohort was made up of hundreds of healthy bone marrow donors. All cohort members were sampled while nominally healthy, although unrecorded immune exposures were likely present. Of the 650 to 750 cohort members, 250 to 300 had positive CMV serostatus and roughly 350 had negative CMV serostatus, and CMV serostatus was not recorded for the donor. A peripheral blood sample was collected from each donor, and TCR beta sequencing was performed on peripheral blood mononuclear cells. Genomic DNA extraction from the blood cell samples was performed with the Qiagen DNeasy Blood Extraction Kit. The CDR3 starts with the cysteine, ends with the phenylalanine, and has 15 residues. The retained sequence is limited to the CDR3, 45 bases, with the frame set at the first base. CDR1 MDHEN and CDR2 SYDVKM are derived from the germline V gene. Trimming costs V 2 bases and J 0 bases, and their ends lie 10 bases apart.

Libraries were prepared through the immunoSEQ multiplex PCR assay. For the multiplex PCR, a mixture combining 60 forward primers for TCR Vbeta segments and 13 reverse primers for TCR Jbeta segments was used. A multiplex PCR assay on genomic DNA amplified the CDR3 region of rearranged TCR beta genes. The amplified TCR beta libraries were sequenced on the Illumina HiSeq System as 87-base-pair reads. On the authors' methods: A later analysis tallied 80 million to 95 million unique TCR beta chains across the 700 or so repertoires, and approximately 12 million of those chains were shared by two or more donors. A nearest-neighbor algorithm error-corrected the raw reads and collapsed the reads into unique sequences, merging closely related sequences to remove PCR and sequencing errors. CDR3 sequences were aligned to IMGT reference sequences to assign V, D and J gene segments. For a sequence to be retained, at least a six-nucleotide match to both a V gene segment and a J gene segment was required. Rearrangements were called productive when the CDR3 lacked stop codons and stayed in frame with V and J; all others were non-productive. CDR3 was defined by IMGT convention, running from the second conserved V-encoded cysteine to the conserved J-encoded phenylalanine. The earlier analysis of more than 450 of the donors excluded sequences that lacked an unambiguous match to a single V gene segment. An earlier analysis of over 450 of the donors classified V segments as functional when productive rearrangements were above 56.7% and as segregating when the standard deviation between donors was above 5%. To diagnose cytomegalovirus status from the catalog of TCR beta chain sequences, a statistical classification framework was built. V and J gene assignment, in a later analysis, came from comparing TCR nucleotide sequences with IMGT/GENE-DB human TR gene sequences. In a later analysis, CDR3 sequences and most-parsimonious VDJ recombination scenarios were assigned using the TCRdist pipeline. In a later analysis, each TCR beta chain was defined by its CDR3 amino acid sequence together with its V-gene family, and reads lacking a unique V-gene family were excluded. As a way to deal with suspected cross-contamination and a sequencing artifact, a later analysis dropped 640 or so nucleotide sequences that were highly shared and had low generation probability. In a later analysis, a clonal expansion index was calculated for each public chain from normalized within-repertoire ranks of inferred template counts. In a later analysis, generation probabilities were computed with a VDJ recombination model fitted to out-of-frame rearrangements, and the resulting probabilities were checked against IGoR. A later analysis scored TCR-TCR, TCR-HLA and TCR-CMV co-occurrence with hypergeometric tests, applying a repertoire-size bias correction to TCR pairs. False discovery rates were estimated in a later analysis by permuting HLA or CMV assignments 20 times. In a later analysis, co-occurring TCRs were grouped using DBSCAN, and TCRdist sequence similarity was added for clustering within HLA-allele-positive subsets. For co-occurrence clustering, repertoires with fewer than 30,000 or more than 120,000 public chains were excluded, along with five repertoires with anomalous nucleotide sharing. This immuneACCESS table, as held by TCRdb, lists in-frame sequences with V and J called but not all clones. Of the missing ones, under half trace to an unresolved V gene in checked studies; the others have no known cause. The V and J calls and clone size are taken from that table; D and trimming were inferred from the DNA. The sample records around 90,000 clones, roughly 80% of which are singletons. Under 13% of the sample belongs to the ten largest clones.

Source material: PBMCs. The sequence was obtained from a human donor in good health. The chain employs TRBV28 and TRBJ1-2; a tentative D call is TRBD1 (5 bases match). The DNA reads as follows: TGTGCCAGCAGTTTAGCGGCGACAGCTAACTATGGCTACACCTTC. The translation is CASSLAATANYGYTF.